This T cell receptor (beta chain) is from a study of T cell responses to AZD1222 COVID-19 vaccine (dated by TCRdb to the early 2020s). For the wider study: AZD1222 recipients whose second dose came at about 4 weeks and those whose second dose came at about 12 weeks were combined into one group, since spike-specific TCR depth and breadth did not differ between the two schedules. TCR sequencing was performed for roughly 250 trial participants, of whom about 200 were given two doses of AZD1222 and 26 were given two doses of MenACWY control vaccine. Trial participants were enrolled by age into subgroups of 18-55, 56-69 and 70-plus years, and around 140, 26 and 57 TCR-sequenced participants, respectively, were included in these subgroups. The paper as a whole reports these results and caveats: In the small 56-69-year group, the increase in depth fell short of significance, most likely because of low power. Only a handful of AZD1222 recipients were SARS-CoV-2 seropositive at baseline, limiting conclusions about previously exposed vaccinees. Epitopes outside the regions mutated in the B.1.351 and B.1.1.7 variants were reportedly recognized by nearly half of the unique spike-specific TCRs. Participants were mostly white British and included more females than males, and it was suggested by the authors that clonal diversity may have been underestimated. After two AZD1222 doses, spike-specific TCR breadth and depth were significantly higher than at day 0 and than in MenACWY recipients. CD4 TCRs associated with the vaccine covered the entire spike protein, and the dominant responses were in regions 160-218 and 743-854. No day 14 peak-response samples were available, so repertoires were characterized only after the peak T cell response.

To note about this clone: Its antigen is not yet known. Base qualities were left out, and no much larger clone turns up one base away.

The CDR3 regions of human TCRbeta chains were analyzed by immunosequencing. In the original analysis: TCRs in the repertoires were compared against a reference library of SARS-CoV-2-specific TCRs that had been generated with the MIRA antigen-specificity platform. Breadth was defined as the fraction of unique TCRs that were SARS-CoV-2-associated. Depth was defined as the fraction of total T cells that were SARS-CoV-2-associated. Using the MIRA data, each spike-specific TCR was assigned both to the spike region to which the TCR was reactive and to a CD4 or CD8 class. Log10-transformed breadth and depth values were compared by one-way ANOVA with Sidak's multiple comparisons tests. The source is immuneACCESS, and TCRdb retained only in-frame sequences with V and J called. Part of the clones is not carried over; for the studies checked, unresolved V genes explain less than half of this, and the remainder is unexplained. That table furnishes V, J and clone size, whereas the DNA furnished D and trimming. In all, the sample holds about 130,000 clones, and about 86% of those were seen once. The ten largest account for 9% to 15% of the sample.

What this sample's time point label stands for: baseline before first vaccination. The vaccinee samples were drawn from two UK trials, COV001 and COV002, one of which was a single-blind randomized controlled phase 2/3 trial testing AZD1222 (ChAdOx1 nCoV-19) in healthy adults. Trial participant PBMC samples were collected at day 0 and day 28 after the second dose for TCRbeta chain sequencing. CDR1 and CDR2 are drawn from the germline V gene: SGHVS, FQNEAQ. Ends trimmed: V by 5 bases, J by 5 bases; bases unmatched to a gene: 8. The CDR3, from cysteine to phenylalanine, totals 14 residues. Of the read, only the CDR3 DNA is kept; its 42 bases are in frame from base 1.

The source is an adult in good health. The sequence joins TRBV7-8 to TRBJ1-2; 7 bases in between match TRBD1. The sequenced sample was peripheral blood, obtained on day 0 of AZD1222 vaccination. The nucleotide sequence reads TGTGCCAGCAGCCCGGGTGCAGGGGGGTATGGCTACACCTTC. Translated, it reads CASSPGAGGYGYTF. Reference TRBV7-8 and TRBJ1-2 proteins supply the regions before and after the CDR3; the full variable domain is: GAGVSQSPRYKVAKRGQDVALRCDPISGHVSLFWYQQALGQGPEFLTYFQNEAQLDKSGLPSDRFFAERPEGSVSTLKIQRTQQEDSAVYLCASSPGAGGYGYTFGSGTRLTVV.